This T cell receptor (beta chain) was documented in a study of T cell responses to AZD1222 COVID-19 vaccine. The CDR3 sequence is 13 residues long. Trimming left V 4 bases short and J 5 bases short, with 11 bases between. Germline loops: CDR1 SGHVS, CDR2 FQNEAQ. This clone was counted once. Its cognate antigen is unknown. Overall study findings and caveats: None of the repertoires were sampled until the peak T cell response had passed. Baseline serostatus was positive in only 5 to 7 AZD1222 recipients. There were vaccine-associated CD4 TCRs across spike, dominant at 160-218 and 743-854. Clonal diversity was possibly underestimated, and the donors were mostly white British, with more females.

Assay: immunoSEQ multiplex PCR; the TCRdb copy retains only in-frame clones and omits some. The sample includes about 130,000 clones, about 90% of them seen just once. The V gene is TRBV7-8, the J gene TRBJ2-5; D may be TRBD1 (5 bases). The TCR originated in an adult in good health. Material: peripheral blood, obtained on day 0 of MenACWY control vaccination. The CDR3 nucleotides are TGTGCCAGCAGCTGGGGCAGGGCGGAGACCCAGTACTTC. This translates into CASSWGRAETQYF.